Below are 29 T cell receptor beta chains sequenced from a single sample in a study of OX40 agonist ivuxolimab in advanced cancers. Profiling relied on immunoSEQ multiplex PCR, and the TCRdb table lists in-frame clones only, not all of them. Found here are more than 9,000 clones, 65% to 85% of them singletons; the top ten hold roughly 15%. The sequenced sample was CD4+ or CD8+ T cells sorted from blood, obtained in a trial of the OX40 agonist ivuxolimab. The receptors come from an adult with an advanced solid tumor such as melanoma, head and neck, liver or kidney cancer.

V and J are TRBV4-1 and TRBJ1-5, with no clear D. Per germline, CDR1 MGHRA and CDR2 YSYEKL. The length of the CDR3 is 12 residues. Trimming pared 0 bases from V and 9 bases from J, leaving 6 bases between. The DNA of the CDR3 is TGCGCCAGCAGCCAAGAAGCAGGGCCCCAGCATTTT. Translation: CASSQEAGPQHF.

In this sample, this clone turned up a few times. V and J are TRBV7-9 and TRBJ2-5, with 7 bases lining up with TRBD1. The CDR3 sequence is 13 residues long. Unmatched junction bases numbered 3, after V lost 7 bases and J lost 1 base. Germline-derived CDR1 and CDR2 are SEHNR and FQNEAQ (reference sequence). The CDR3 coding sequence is TGTGCCAGCATCGGGACAGTCCAAGAGACCCAGTACTTC. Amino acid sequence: CASIGTVQETQYF. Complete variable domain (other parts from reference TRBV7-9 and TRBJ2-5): DTGVSQNPRHKITKRGQNVTFRCDPISEHNRLYWYRQTLGQGPEFLTYFQNEAQLEKSRLLSDRFSAERPKGSFSTLEIQRTEQGDSAMYLCASIGTVQETQYFGPGTRLLVL.

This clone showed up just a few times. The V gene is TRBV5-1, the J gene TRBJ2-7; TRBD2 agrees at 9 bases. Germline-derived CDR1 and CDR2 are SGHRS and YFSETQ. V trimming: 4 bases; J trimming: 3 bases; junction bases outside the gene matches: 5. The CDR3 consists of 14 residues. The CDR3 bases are TGCGCCAGCAGCGTTAGCGGGGGAATCTACGAGCAGTACTTC. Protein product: CASSVSGGIYEQYF.

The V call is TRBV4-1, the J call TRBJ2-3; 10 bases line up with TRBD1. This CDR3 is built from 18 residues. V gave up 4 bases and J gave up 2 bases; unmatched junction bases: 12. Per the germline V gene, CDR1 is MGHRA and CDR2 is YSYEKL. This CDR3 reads CASSRRGSGTGDTDTQYF. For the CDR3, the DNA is TGCGCCAGCAGCCGAAGGGGTTCCGGGACAGGGGACACAGATACGCAGTATTTT.

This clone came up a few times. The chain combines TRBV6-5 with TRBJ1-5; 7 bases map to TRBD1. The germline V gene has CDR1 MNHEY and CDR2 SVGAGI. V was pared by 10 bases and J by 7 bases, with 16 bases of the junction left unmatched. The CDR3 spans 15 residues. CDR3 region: CATQRWDSHLQPQHF. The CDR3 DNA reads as TGTGCCACCCAGCGGTGGGACAGTCACCTCCAGCCCCAGCATTTT.

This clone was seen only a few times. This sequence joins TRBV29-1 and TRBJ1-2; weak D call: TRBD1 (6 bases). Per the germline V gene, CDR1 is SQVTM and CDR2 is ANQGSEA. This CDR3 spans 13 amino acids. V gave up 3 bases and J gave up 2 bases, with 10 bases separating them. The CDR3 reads CSVEGAPNYGYTF. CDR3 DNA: TGCAGCGTTGAGGGGGCCCCCAACTATGGCTACACCTTC.

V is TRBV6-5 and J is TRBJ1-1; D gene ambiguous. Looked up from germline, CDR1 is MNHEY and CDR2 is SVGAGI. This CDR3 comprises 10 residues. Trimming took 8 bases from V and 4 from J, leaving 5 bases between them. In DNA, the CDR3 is TGTGCCAGCCCGGGCACTGAAGCTTTCTTT. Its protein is CASPGTEAFF.

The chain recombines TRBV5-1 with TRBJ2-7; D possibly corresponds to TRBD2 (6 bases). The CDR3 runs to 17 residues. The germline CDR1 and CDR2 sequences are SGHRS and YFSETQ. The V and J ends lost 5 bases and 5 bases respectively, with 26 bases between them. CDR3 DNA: TGCGCCAGCAGGTTAGGACCTGGGACTGCCCCCCCCGACGAGCAGTACTTC. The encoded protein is CASRLGPGTAPPDEQYF.

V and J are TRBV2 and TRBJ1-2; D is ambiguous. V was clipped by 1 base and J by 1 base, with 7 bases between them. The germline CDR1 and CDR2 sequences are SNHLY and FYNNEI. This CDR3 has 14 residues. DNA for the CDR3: TGTGCCAGCAGTGAAGAGGGCAGTAACTATGGCTACACCTTC. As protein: CASSEEGSNYGYTF.

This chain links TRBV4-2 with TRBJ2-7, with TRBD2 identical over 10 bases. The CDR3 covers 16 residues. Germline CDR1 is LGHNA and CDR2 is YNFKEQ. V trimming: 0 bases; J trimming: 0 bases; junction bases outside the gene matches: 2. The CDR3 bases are TGTGCCAGCAGCCAAGAAGCTAGCGGGAGCTCCTACGAGCAGTACTTC. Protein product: CASSQEASGSSYEQYF.

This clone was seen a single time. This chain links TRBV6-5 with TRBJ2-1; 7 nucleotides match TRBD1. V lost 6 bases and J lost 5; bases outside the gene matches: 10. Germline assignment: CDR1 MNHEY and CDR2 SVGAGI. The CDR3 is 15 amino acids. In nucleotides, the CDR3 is TGTGCCAGCAGGCAACAGGGGCCCTTCCACAATGAGCAGTTCTTC. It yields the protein CASRQQGPFHNEQFF.

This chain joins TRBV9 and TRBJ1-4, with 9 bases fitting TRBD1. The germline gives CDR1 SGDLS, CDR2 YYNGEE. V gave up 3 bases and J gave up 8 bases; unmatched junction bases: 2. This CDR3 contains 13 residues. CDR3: CASSADRGEKLFF. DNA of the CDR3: TGTGCCAGCAGCGCAGACAGGGGGGAAAAACTGTTTTTT.

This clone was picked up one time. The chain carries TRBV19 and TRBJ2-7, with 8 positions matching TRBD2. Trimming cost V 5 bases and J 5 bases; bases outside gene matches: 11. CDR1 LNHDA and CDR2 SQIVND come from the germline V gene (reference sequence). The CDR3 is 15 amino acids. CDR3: CASSLSGGPYDEQYF. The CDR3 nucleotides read TGTGCCAGTAGTTTGTCGGGAGGGCCTTATGACGAGCAGTACTTC.

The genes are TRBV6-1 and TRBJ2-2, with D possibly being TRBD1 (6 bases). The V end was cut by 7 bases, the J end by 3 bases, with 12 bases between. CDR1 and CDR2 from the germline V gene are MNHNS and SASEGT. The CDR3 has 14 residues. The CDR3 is CASKPGHYTGELFF. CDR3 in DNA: TGTGCCAGCAAACCGGGACATTACACCGGGGAGCTGTTTTTT.

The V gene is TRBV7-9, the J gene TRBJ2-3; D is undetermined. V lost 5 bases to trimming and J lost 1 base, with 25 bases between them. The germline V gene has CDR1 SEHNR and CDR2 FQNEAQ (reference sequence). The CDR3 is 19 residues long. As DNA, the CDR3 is TGTGCCAGCAGCCCGCCGACGGCAGCGCCCGAAACGGGCACAGATACGCAGTATTTT. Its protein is CASSPPTAAPETGTDTQYF.

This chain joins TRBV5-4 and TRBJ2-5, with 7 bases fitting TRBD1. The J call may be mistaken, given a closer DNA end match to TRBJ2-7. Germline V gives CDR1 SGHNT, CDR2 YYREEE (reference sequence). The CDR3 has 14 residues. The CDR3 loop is CASSRDRVGYEQYF. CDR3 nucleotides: TGTGCCAGCAGCCGTGACAGGGTAGGCTACGAGCAGTACTTC.

CDR3 amino acids: CASSPTGTFTYEQYF. CDR3 sequence (DNA): TGTGCCAGCAGTCCTACCGGGACTTTTACCTACGAGCAGTACTTC. The V call is TRBV9, the J call TRBJ2-7; weak D call: TRBD2 (6 bases). This CDR3 contains 15 residues. Trimming pared 5 bases from V and 2 bases from J, leaving 17 bases between. Germline-derived CDR1 and CDR2 are SGDLS and YYNGEE.

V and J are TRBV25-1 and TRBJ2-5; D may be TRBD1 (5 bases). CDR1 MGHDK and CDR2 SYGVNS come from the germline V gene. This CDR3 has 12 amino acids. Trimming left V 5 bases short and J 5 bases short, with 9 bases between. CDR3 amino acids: CASSQGTETQYF. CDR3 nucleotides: TGTGCCAGCAGTCAGGGTACGGAGACCCAGTACTTC.

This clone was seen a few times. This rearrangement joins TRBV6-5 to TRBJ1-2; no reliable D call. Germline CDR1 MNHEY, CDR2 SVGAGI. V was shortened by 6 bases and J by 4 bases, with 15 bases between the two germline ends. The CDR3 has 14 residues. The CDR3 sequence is CASSPPGRIYGYTF. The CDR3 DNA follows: TGTGCCAGCAGCCCACCCGGACGGATCTATGGCTACACCTTC.

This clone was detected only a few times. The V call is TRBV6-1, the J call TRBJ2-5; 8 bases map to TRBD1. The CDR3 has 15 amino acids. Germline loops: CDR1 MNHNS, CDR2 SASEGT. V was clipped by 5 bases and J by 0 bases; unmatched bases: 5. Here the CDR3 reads CASSKQTGDQETQYF. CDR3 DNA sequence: TGTGCCAGCAGTAAACAGACAGGGGACCAAGAGACCCAGTACTTC.

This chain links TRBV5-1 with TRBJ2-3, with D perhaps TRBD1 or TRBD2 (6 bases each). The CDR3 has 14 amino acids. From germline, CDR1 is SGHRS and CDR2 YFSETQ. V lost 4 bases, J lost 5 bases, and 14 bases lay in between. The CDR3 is CASSRETGLDTQYF. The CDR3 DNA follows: TGCGCCAGCAGCCGGGAGACAGGTTTAGATACGCAGTATTTT.

The CDR3 coding sequence is TGCGCCAGCAGCTTGTCACGTACGGGGGGCGACTCCTACGAGCAGTACTTC. It yields the protein CASSLSRTGGDSYEQYF. The chain has TRBV5-1 and TRBJ2-7; TRBD2 is a possible D gene (7 bases). With 1 base removed from V and 0 bases from J, the gap between germline ends came to 17 bases. The length of the CDR3 is 17 residues. CDR1 and CDR2 from the germline V gene are SGHRS and YFSETQ.

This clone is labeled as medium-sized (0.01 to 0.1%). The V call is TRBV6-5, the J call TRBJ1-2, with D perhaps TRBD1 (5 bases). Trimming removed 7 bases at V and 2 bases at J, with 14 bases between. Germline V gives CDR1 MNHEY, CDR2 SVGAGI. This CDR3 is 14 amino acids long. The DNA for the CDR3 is TGTGCCAGCAACGTCGGGGGATCGAACTATGGCTACACCTTC. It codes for CASNVGGSNYGYTF.

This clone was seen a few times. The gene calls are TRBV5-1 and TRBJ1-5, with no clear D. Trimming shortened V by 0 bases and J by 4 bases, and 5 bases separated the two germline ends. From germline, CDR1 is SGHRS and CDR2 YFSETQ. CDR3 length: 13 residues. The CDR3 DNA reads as TGCGCCAGCAGCTTGGATGAAAATCAGCCCCAGCATTTT. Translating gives CASSLDENQPQHF.

This CDR3 is CASSILIGKYEQYF. The CDR3 DNA reads as TGTGCCAGTAGTATTTTGATCGGAAAGTACGAGCAGTACTTC. The chain employs TRBV19 and TRBJ2-7; D is uncertain. The CDR3 totals 14 residues. With 3 bases removed from V and 4 bases from J, the gap between germline ends came to 13 bases. Germline V gene sequence: CDR1 LNHDA, CDR2 SQIVND (reference sequence).

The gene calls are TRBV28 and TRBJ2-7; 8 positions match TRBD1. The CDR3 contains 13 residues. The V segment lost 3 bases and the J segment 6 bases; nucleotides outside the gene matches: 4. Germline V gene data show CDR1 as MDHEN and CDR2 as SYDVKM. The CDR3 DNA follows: TGTGCCAGCAGTTTGTTACAGGGGGTCGAGCAGTACTTC. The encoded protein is CASSLLQGVEQYF. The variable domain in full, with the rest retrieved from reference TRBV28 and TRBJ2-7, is DVKVTQSSRYLVKRTGEKVFLECVQDMDHENMFWYRQDPGLGLRLIYFSYDVKMKEKGDIPEGYSVSREKKERFSLILESASTNQTSMYLCASSLLQGVEQYFGPGTRLTVT.

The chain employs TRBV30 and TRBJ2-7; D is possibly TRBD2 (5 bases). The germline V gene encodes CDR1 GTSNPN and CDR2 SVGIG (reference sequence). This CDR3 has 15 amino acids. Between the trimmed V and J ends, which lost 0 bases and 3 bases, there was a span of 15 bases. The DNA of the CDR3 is TGTGCCTGGAGTGTGGTTGGCGCAGGACTCTACGAGCAGTACTTC. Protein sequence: CAWSVVGAGLYEQYF. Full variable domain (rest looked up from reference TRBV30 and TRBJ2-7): SQTIHQWPATLVQPVGSPLSLECTVEGTSNPNLYWYRQAAGRGLQLLFYSVGIGQISSEVPQNLSASRPQDRQFILSSKKLLLSDSGFYLCAWSVVGAGLYEQYFGPGTRLTVT.

CDR3 protein: CASRLRAGGPFEQYF. DNA of the CDR3: TGTGCCAGCAGGCTCCGGGCGGGGGGGCCCTTCGAGCAGTACTTC. The chain combines TRBV6-5 with TRBJ2-7, with 9 bases fitting TRBD2. Germline-derived CDR1 and CDR2 are MNHEY and SVGAGI. There are 15 residues in the CDR3. J was trimmed by 6 bases and V by 6 bases; bases with no gene match: 12.

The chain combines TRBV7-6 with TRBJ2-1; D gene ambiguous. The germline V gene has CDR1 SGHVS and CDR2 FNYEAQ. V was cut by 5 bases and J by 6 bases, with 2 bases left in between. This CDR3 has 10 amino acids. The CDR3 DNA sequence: TGTGCCAGCAGCCGCAATGAGCAGTTCTTC. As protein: CASSRNEQFF.